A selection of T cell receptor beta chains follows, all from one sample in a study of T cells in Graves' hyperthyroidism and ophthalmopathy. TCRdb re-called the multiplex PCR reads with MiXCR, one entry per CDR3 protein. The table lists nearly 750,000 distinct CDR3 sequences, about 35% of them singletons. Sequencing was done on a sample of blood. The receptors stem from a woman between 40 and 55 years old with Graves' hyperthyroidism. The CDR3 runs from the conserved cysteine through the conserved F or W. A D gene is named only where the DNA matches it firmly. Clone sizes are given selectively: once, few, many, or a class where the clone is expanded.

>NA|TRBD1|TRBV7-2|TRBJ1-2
CASSGGQSNYGYTF
TGTGCCAGCAGCGGGGGACAGTCTAACTATGGCTACACCTTC
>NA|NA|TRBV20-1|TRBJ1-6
CSVQGSGSPLHF
TGCAGTGTTCAGGGCTCGGGTTCACCCCTCCACTTT
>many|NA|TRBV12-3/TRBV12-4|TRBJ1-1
CASRNRVGGYTEAFF
TGTGCCAGCAGAAACAGGGTGGGAGGTTACACTGAAGCTTTCTTT
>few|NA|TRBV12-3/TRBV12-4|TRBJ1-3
CASSLSTGEASGNTIYF
TGTGCCAGCAGTTTAAGCACGGGTGAAGCCTCTGGAAACACCATATATTTT
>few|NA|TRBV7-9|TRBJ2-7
CASSSMNRTRSRYEQYF
TGTGCCAGCAGCTCAATGAACAGGACCCGTTCCCGCTACGAGCAGTACTTC
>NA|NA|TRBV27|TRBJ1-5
CASSIGNSNSNQPQHF
TGTGCCAGCTCTATCGGAAACAGCAATAGCAATCAGCCCCAGCATTTT
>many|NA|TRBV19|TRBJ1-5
CASSITTNQPQHF
TGTGCCAGTAGTATCACAACAAATCAGCCCCAGCATTTT
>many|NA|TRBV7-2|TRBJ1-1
CASSFAGTSTEAFF
TGTGCCAGCAGCTTCGCCGGGACAAGCACTGAAGCTTTCTTT
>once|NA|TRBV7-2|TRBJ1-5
CASSIRETQHF
TGTGCCAGCAGCATCCGAGAGACCCAGCATTTT
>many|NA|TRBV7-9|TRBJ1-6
CASSPSGGTASVNSPLHF
TGTGCCAGCAGCCCTTCTGGAGGTACAGCCAGCGTTAATTCACCCCTCCACTTT
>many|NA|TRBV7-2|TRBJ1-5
CASSLGGRSNQPQHF
TGTGCCAGCAGCTTAGGGGGACGTAGCAATCAGCCCCAGCATTTT
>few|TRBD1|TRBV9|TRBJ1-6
CASSVKDRAYNSPLHF
TGTGCCAGCAGCGTAAAGGACAGGGCCTATAATTCACCCCTCCACTTT
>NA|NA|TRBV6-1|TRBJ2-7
CASLAISAGNYEQYF
TGTGCCAGCTTAGCCATCTCGGCGGGGAACTACGAGCAGTACTTC
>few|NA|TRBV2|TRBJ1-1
CASSGRGGLNTEAFF
TGTGCCAGCAGCGGGAGGGGGGGGTTGAACACTGAAGCTTTCTTT
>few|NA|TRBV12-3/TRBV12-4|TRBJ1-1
CASSFFQGVDTEAFF
TGTGCCAGCAGTTTCTTCCAGGGAGTGGACACTGAAGCTTTCTTT
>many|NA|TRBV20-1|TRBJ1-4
CSAPDTFQKLFF
TGCAGTGCCCCTGACACTTTCCAAAAACTGTTTTTT
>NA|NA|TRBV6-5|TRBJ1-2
CASSYYKNGYTF
TGTGCCAGCAGTTACTATAAAAACGGCTACACCTTC
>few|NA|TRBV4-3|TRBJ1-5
CASSQAQGPNQPQHF
TGCGCCAGCAGCCAAGCACAGGGCCCCAATCAGCCCCAGCATTTT
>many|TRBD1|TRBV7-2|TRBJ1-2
CASSSETGSNGYTF
TGTGCCAGCAGCTCCGAGACAGGGTCAAATGGCTACACCTTC
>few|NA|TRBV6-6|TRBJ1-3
CASSGTARSGNTIYF
TGTGCCAGCAGTGGGACGGCCCGCTCTGGAAACACCATATATTTT
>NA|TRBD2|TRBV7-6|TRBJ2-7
CASSYDSAWTRSTYEQYF
TGTGCCAGCAGCTACGACTCCGCCTGGACTAGGTCCACCTACGAGCAGTACTTC
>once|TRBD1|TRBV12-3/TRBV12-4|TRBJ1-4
CASSSPTVRGRGEKLFF
TGTGCCAGCAGTTCGCCCACGGTCAGGGGGCGCGGTGAAAAACTGTTTTTT
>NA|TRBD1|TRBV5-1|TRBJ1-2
CASSLQTGGVVGGRYTF
TGCGCCAGCAGCTTGCAAACAGGGGGAGTAGTTGGGGGTCGCTACACCTTC
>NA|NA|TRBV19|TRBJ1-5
CASTWTMNSNQPQHF
TGTGCCAGTACCTGGACGATGAATAGCAATCAGCCCCAGCATTTT
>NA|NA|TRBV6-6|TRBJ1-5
CASSYSTTGMVLKKRGNQPQHF
TGTGCCAGCAGTTACTCGACGACCGGCATGGTTCTTAAAAAACGGGGCAATCAGCCCCAGCATTTT
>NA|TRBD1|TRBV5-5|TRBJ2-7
CASSFPGQRYEQYF
TGTGCCAGCAGCTTCCCGGGACAGCGCTACGAGCAGTACTTC
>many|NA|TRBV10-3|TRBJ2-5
CAISGDRGETQYF
TGTGCCATCAGTGGGGACCGCGGAGAGACCCAGTACTTC
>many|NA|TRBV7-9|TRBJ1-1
CASSLEGLMNTEAFF
TGTGCCAGCAGCTTAGAGGGTCTCATGAACACTGAAGCTTTCTTT
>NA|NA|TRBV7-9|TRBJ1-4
CASSSRGTVANENLFF
TGTGCCAGCAGTTCTAGGGGTACAGTGGCTAATGAAAACCTGTTTTTT